This T cell receptor beta chain comes out of a study of cytomegalovirus exposure and HLA in healthy donors. Study at large: Early release data held about 85 million unique TCRs from HLA-typed donors.

The PCR had 60 Vbeta and 13 Jbeta primers. Profiled with immunoSEQ multiplex PCR; TCRdb holds only in-frame clones, not every one. The sample records about 160,000 clones, roughly three quarters being singletons. The CDR3 length is 15 residues. The V gene lost 2 bases and the J gene lost 2 bases, with 7 bases spanning the gap. CDR1 and CDR2 (germline): WSHSY, SAAADI. V gene TRBV10-2 combines with J gene TRBJ2-6; maybe TRBD1 (5 bases). Input material: PBMCs. The TCR comes from a man in his sixties in good health and CMV-seronegative. As DNA, the CDR3 is TGCGCCAGCAGTGAGCAGGGCACTGGGGCCAACGTCCTGACTTTC. It is translated as CASSEQGTGANVLTF.